Listed here is a single TCR beta chain. Its antigen is not identified. PCR involved 60 Vbeta and 13 Jbeta primers. Repertoires were generated with immunoSEQ multiplex PCR, while TCRdb's copy carries only in-frame clones and drops some. The sample lists 170,000 or so clones, about 80% occurring once. There are 17 residues in the CDR3. The V and J ends lost 4 bases and 3 bases, in that order; junction bases with no gene match: 13. CDR1 SGHVS and CDR2 FQNEAQ come from the germline V gene. The sample originates from a study of cytomegalovirus exposure and HLA in healthy donors. Notes on the study in general: Presence/absence analyses assumed roughly uniform sequencing depth across donors, which may not hold.

The sample consisted of PBMCs. The chain has TRBV7-8 and TRBJ2-3; 7 bases agree with TRBD2. This TCR derives from a man aged 30-40 years in good health and CMV-seropositive. The CDR3 region is CASSSPRGTKVTDTQYF. Here the CDR3 DNA reads TGTGCCAGCAGCTCCCCTCGCGGGACTAAGGTTACAGATACGCAGTATTTT.